This T cell receptor (beta chain) is from a study of blood T cell repertoires in COVID-19 (dated by TCRdb to the early 2020s). Notes on the research overall: Samples from collaborators originated in the United States, Italy and Spain and spanned both the acute and convalescent phases of COVID-19. The samples were drawn from two sources: the first 160 participants of the ongoing ImmuneRACE study, and 1,200 or so subjects contributed by 6 global collaborators. A de-identified subject ID, COVID-19 status, age in years and sex were almost always included in the sample metadata. The dataset comprised deeply sampled blood TCRbeta repertoires from subjects exposed to, actively infected with, or recovered from COVID-19. The repertoires were released in a freely available public database meant as a resource for research on the immune response to SARS-CoV-2. HLA class I and class II types, where available, came from metadata supplied by the sample provider rather than from assay-based typing. The prospective study material was composed of cDNA or gDNA derived from T cells, B-cell-depleted T cells, or PBMCs. The paper as a whole reports these results and caveats: The amount of clinical and demographic metadata varied by source and participant and was provided uncurated.

As to this clone: Its antigen is not yet known. No base quality values were provided; no much bigger clone lies one nucleotide off.

The immunoSEQ Assay, a bias-controlled multiplex PCR, was used to amplify TCRbeta CDR3 regions from genomic DNA. Per the source publication's procedure: Within the assay, amplification of reference gene primers was used to estimate how many nucleated cells each sample contained. Sequence reads were collapsed and filtered to measure the absolute abundance of every unique TCRbeta CDR3 rearrangement. For each sample, productive Simpson clonality was calculated by taking the square root of Simpson's diversity index across productive rearrangements. Here the immuneACCESS table is served through TCRdb, limited to in-frame sequences with V and J called. Missing clones are a known gap in these copies; in checked studies unresolved V genes cover under half, and the rest lacks a known reason. V, J and clone size derive from that table, while D and trimming were established from the DNA sequence. The sample yields roughly 180,000 clones; 86% were counted once. Clones ranked in the top ten supply less than 25% of the sample.

The trim is 0 bases for V and 4 bases for J, with a gap of 16 bases between the germline ends. From the cysteine through the phenylalanine, the CDR3 covers 17 amino acids. Of the read, only the CDR3 DNA is kept; its 51 bases are in frame from base 1. CDR1 and CDR2 are drawn from the germline V gene: LGHNT, FRNRAP. The collaborating institutions used their own protocols to collect whole blood in K2EDTA tubes. Collaborator samples were shipped for TCRbeta analysis as frozen whole blood, isolated PBMCs, or DNA extracted from either sample type. Sequences were obtained from peripheral blood. The clonotype originates from a man aged 70 or older with active or convalescent COVID-19. The rearrangement joined TRBV12-5 to TRBJ2-1; a weak D assignment points to TRBD2 (6 bases agree). The DNA sequence reads TGTGCTAGTGGTTTGGTTCAGGCGGGAATGGGGTACAATGAGCAGTTCTTC. The translation is CASGLVQAGMGYNEQFF.